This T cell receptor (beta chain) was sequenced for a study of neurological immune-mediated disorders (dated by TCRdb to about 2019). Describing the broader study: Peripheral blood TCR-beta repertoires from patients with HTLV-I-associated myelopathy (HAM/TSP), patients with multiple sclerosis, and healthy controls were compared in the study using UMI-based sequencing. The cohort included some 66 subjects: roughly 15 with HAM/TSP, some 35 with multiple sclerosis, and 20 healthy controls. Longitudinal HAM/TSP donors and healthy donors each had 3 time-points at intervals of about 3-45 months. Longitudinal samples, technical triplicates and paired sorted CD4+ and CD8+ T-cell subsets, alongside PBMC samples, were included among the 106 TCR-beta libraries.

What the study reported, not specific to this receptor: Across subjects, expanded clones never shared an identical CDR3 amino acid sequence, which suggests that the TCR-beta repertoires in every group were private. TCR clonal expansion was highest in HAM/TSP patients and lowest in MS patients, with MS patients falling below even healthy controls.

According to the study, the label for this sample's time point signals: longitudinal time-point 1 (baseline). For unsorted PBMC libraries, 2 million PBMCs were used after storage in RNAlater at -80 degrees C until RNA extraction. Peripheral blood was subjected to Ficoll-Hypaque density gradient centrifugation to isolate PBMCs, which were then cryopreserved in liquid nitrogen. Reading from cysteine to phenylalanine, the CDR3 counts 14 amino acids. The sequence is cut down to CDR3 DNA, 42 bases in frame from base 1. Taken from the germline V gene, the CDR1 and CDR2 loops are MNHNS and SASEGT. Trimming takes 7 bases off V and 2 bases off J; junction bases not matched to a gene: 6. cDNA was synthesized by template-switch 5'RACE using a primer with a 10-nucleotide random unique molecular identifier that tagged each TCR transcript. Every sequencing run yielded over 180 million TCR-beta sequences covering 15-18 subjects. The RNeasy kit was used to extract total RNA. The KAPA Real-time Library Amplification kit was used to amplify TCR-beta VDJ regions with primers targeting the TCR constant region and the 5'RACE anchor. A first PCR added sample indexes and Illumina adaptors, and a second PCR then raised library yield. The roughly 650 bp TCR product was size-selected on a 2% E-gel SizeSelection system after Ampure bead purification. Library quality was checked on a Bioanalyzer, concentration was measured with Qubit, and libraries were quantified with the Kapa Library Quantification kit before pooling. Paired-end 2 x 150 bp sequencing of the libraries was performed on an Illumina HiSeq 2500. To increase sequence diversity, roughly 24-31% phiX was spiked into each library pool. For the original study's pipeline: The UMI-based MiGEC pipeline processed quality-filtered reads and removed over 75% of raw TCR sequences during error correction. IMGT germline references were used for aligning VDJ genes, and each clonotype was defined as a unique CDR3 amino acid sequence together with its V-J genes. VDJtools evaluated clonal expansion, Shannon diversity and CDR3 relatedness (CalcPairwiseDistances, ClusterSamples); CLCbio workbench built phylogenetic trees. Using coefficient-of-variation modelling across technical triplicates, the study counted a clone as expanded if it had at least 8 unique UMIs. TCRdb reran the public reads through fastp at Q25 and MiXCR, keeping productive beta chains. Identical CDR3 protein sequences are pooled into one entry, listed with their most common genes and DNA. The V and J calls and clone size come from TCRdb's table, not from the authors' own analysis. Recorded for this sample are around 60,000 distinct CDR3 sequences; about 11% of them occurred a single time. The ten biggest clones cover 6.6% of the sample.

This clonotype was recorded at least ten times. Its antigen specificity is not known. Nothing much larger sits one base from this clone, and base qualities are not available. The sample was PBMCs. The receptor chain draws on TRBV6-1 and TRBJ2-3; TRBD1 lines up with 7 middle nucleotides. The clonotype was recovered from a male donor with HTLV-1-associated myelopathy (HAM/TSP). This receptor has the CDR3 CASTRDSITDTQYF. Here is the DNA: TGTGCCAGCACCAGGGACAGCATCACAGATACGCAGTATTTT.